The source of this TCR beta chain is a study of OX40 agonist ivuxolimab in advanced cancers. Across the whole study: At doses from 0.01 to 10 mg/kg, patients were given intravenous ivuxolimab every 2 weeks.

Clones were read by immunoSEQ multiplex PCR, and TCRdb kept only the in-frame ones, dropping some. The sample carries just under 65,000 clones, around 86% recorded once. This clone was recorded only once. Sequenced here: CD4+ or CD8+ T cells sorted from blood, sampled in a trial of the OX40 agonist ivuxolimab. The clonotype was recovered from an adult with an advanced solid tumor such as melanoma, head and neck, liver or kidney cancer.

CDR3 sequence: CASSPEVPRQYF. The CDR3 DNA follows: TGTGCCAGCAGCCCCGAGGTGCCTCGCCAGTACTTC. V and J are TRBV7-8 and TRBJ2-5; no firm D call. Between the trimmed V and J ends, which lost 5 bases and 10 bases, there was a span of 14 bases. Germline CDR1 and CDR2: SGHVS and FQNEAQ. There are 12 residues in the CDR3.